This entry lists 20 T cell receptor beta chains sequenced from one sample in a study of T cells in Graves' hyperthyroidism and ophthalmopathy. Amplification targeted TCR beta CDR3 regions from RNA transcripts. First-round RT-PCR with HTBI primers amplified the TCR CDR3 region. TCRdb itself ran the multiplex PCR reads through MiXCR, one entry per CDR3 protein. Here the sample spans hundreds of thousands of distinct CDR3 sequences, around 39% being singletons. The sequenced material came from blood. These receptors all stem from a young man with Graves' hyperthyroidism.

This clonotype has ten or more counts. The chain recombines TRBV2 with TRBJ2-6; maybe TRBD1 (5 bases). CDR1 is SNHLY and CDR2 is FYNNEI in the germline V gene. V lost 1 base to trimming and J lost 1 base, with 5 bases between them. CDR3 length equals 15 residues. The CDR3 here is CASSEEGSGANVLTF. CDR3 sequence (DNA): TGTGCCAGCAGTGAAGAGGGGTCTGGGGCCAACGTCCTGACTTTC.

J is TRBJ2-7 and V is TRBV12-3 or TRBV12-4, with 7 bases lining up with TRBD1. CDR3 length: 11 residues. V gave up 1 base and J gave up 11 bases; unmatched junction bases: 2. Here the CDR3 reads CASSLGRGKYF. The DNA for the CDR3 is TGTGCCAGCAGTTTAGGCAGGGGGAAGTACTTC.

The chain has TRBV30 and TRBJ1-1, with D uncertain. V lost 5 bases and J lost 1, with 5 bases in between. Germline lookup yields CDR1 GTSNPN and CDR2 SVGIG (reference sequence). The CDR3 totals 11 residues. Here the CDR3 reads CAWLGNTEAFF. The CDR3, as DNA: TGTGCCTGGCTGGGGAACACTGAAGCTTTCTTT.

The chain links TRBV7-3 to TRBJ1-5; D ambiguous. This CDR3 has 16 amino acids. The V gene's germline CDR1 is SGHTA and CDR2 FQGTGA. V dropped 1 base and J dropped 5 bases, with 15 bases sitting between them. The CDR3 region is CASSLRNSGGDQPQHF. The CDR3 DNA reads TGTGCCAGCAGCTTAAGAAATTCAGGTGGGGATCAGCCCCAGCATTTT.

On this clonotype itself: One junction end does not reproduce the germline sequence, and a read error may be involved. This sequence joins TRBV7-7 and TRBJ2-5; 13 bases agree with TRBD2. The CDR3 sequence is 16 residues long. Germline lookup yields CDR1 SSHAT and CDR2 FNYEAQ (reference sequence). This CDR3 is CASSLAGTSGTETQYF. The CDR3 DNA reads TGTGCTAGCAGCTTAGCGGGGACTAGCGGGACGGAGACCCAGTACTTC. The variable domain in full, completed from reference TRBV7-7 and TRBJ2-5, reads GAGVSQSPRYKVTKRGQDVTLRCDPISSHATLYWYQQALGQGPEFLTYFNYEAQPDKSGLPSDRFSAERPEGSISTLTIQRTEQRDSAMYRCASSLAGTSGTETQYFGPGTRLLVL.

This clonotype occurred a few times. For the CDR3, the DNA is TGTGCCAGCACTCCCGACAGGGGTGGATACGAGCAGTACTTC. Encoded protein: CASTPDRGGYEQYF. The V call is TRBV2, the J call TRBJ2-7, with 8 bases fitting TRBD1. This CDR3 is 14 amino acids long. With V trimmed by 7 bases and J by 4 bases, 9 bases remained unmatched. Germline V CDR1 and CDR2: SNHLY, FYNNEI.

In regard to this clonotype: A much more abundant neighbour one base away suggests this may be a read error. The J gene is TRBJ2-5, the V gene TRBV29-1; D possibly corresponds to TRBD1 (5 bases). The CDR3 runs to 12 residues. Germline lookup yields CDR1 SQVTM and CDR2 ANQGSEA. In nucleotides, the CDR3 is TGCAGCATTGAAATCGAAAGGGGGACCCAGTACTTC. Its translation is CSIEIERGTQYF. Looking up the rest from reference TRBV29-1 and TRBJ2-5 gives the full variable domain: SAVISQKPSRDICQRGTSLTIQCQVDSQVTMMFWYRQQPGQSLTLIATANQGSEATYESGFVIDKFPISRPNLTFSTLTVSNMSPEDSSIYLCSIEIERGTQYFGPGTRLLVL.

The rearrangement uses TRBV10-3 and TRBJ2-2; possible D gene TRBD2, 7 bases. Germline CDR1 and CDR2: ENHRY and SYGVKD. The CDR3 is 17 amino acids. V shed 10 bases and J shed 1 base, with 22 bases lying between them. The CDR3 DNA reads TGTGCCAGCAGCCAAGAACGGGGGGCCTTGAACACCGGGGAGCTGTTTTTT. This codes for CASSQERGALNTGELFF.

Of note for this clonotype: This may be a read error, as it is one base from a much larger clone. V gene TRBV20-1 combines with J gene TRBJ2-5; D may be TRBD1 (6 bases). Germline values: CDR1 DFQATT, CDR2 SNEGSKA (reference sequence). This CDR3 is 13 amino acids long. The DNA of the CDR3 is TGCAGTGCGCGCCGGACAGCTCAAGGGACCCAGTACTTC. Its protein product is CSARRTAQGTQYF.

The chain combines TRBV7-6 with TRBJ2-7; possible D gene TRBD2, 5 bases. Germline V gives CDR1 SGHVS, CDR2 FNYEAQ. Trimming took off 2 bases at V and 6 bases at J, with 14 bases between the two ends. CDR3 length: 14 residues. The CDR3 protein is CASSLTEGLAEQYF. The CDR3 nucleotides read TGTGCCAGCAGCTTAACCGAAGGACTCGCCGAGCAGTACTTC.

The genes are TRBV2 and TRBJ2-7, with TRBD2 identical over 7 bases. This CDR3 is 13 amino acids long. Germline V lookup: CDR1 SNHLY, CDR2 FYNNEI. Trimming cost V 8 bases and J 0 bases; bases outside gene matches: 4. CDR3 sequence (DNA): TGTGCCAGCGTGGCGGGGGACTCCTACGAGCAGTACTTC. This translates into CASVAGDSYEQYF.

The chain uses TRBV7-9 and TRBJ2-5; D is unclear. The CDR3 runs to 14 residues. Germline V gene sequence: CDR1 SEHNR, CDR2 FQNEAQ (reference sequence). Trimming stripped 1 base from V and 5 bases from J, with 11 bases between. For the CDR3, the DNA is TGTGCCAGCAGCTTAGGGCGCCGACCGGAGACCCAGTACTTC. Its protein is CASSLGRRPETQYF.

This clonotype has just a few counts. CDR3 DNA: TGTGCCAGCAGCTTGTTGGATAGCGGGAAAGAGACCCAGTACTTC. Translated, it gives CASSLLDSGKETQYF. The chain carries TRBV5-6 and TRBJ2-5, with 8 nucleotides matching TRBD2. Germline V gene lookup returns CDR1 SGHDT and CDR2 YYEEEE. V lost 1 base to trimming and J lost 3 bases; unmatched junction nucleotides: 5. The CDR3 is 15 residues long.

This clonotype was observed many times. As DNA, the CDR3 is TGTGCCAGCAGTGAGCGGGGGAACTATGGCTACACCTTC. Encoded protein: CASSERGNYGYTF. The genes are TRBV2 and TRBJ1-2; TRBD1 is a possible D gene (5 bases). Germline CDR1 reads SNHLY; CDR2 reads FYNNEI. The CDR3 runs 13 residues. V gave up 3 bases and J gave up 2 bases, with 7 bases separating them. Supplemented by reference TRBV2 and TRBJ1-2, the full variable domain reads EPEVTQTPSHQVTQMGQEVILRCVPISNHLYFYWYRQILGQKVEFLVSFYNNEISEKSEIFDDQFSVERPDGSNFTLKIRSTKLEDSAMYFCASSERGNYGYTFGSGTRLTVV.

This clonotype was recorded many times. V usage is TRBV2 and J usage is TRBJ1-1, with D possibly matching TRBD1 (5 bases). Trimming removed 5 bases at V and 3 bases at J, with 19 bases between. CDR3 length: 16 residues. Germline-derived CDR1 and CDR2 are SNHLY and FYNNEI. The CDR3 nucleotides read TGTGCCAGCAGTCACGCACCAACAGGTGGGGACACTGAAGCTTTCTTT. It specifies CASSHAPTGGDTEAFF. Combining the CDR3 with reference TRBV2 and TRBJ1-1 gives the whole variable domain EPEVTQTPSHQVTQMGQEVILRCVPISNHLYFYWYRQILGQKVEFLVSFYNNEISEKSEIFDDQFSVERPDGSNFTLKIRSTKLEDSAMYFCASSHAPTGGDTEAFFGQGTRLTVV.

The chain has TRBV10-2 and TRBJ2-7, with a possible D match to TRBD2 (8 bases). Trimming shortened V by 11 bases and J by 6 bases, and 20 bases separated the two germline ends. The CDR3 has 13 amino acids. Germline CDR1 reads WSHSY; CDR2 reads SAAADI. The CDR3 protein is CAAGGQGGGEQYF. The CDR3 DNA sequence: TGCGCCGCGGGGGGTCAGGGGGGTGGCGAGCAGTACTTC.

The sample holds a few counts of this clonotype. CDR3 bases: TGCAGCGTTGAAGGTCAGCCGAACACTGAAGCTTTCTTT. Its translation: CSVEGQPNTEAFF. The genes are TRBV29-1 and TRBJ1-1; unclear D gene. V was cut by 1 base and J by 1 base, with 7 bases left in between. Germline assignment: CDR1 SQVTM and CDR2 ANQGSEA. The CDR3 has 13 residues.

The chain recombines TRBV6-5 with TRBJ2-7, with TRBD1 matching over 7 bases. The CDR3 runs 16 residues. V dropped 5 bases and J dropped 1; count of bases not matched to a gene: 11. Germline lookup yields CDR1 MNHEY and CDR2 SVGAGI. CDR3 amino acids: CASSTPRTGRSYEQYF. The CDR3 coding sequence is TGTGCCAGCAGTACTCCACGGACAGGTCGATCCTACGAGCAGTACTTC.

The rearrangement links TRBV4-1 to TRBJ1-5; TRBD1 matches 8 bases. The CDR3 has 14 amino acids. Germline CDR1 reads MGHRA; CDR2 reads YSYEKL. The J segment lost 2 bases and the V segment lost 8 bases, leaving 5 bases of the junction unmatched. This CDR3 is CASSKQGGNQPQHF. CDR3 DNA sequence: TGCGCCAGCTCTAAACAGGGGGGCAATCAGCCCCAGCATTTT.

The rearrangement links TRBV5-1 to TRBJ2-5, with D unresolved. Germline values: CDR1 SGHRS, CDR2 YFSETQ. Trimming left V 2 bases short and J 4 bases short, with 15 bases between. The CDR3 loop spans 15 amino acids. CDR3 region: CASSLLSSRLETQYF. CDR3 sequence (DNA): TGCGCCAGCAGCTTATTAAGCTCCAGGCTAGAGACCCAGTACTTC. Full variable domain (outside the CDR3, taken from reference TRBV5-1 and TRBJ2-5): KAGVTQTPRYLIKTRGQQVTLSCSPISGHRSVSWYQQTPGQGLQFLFEYFSETQRNKGNFPGRFSGRQFSNSRSEMNVSTLELGDSALYLCASSLLSSRLETQYFGPGTRLLVL.